This T cell receptor beta chain was captured in a study of blood T cell repertoires in COVID-19. For the study at large: Italy, Spain and the United States were the sources of the convalescent and acute COVID-19 samples. PBMCs, B-cell-depleted T cells, or T cells were the source of the cDNA or gDNA that made up the material.

Source study methods: Amplifying reference gene primers gave estimates of nucleated cell counts. TCRdb's copy holds only in-frame clones and misses some; the assay was immunoSEQ multiplex PCR. V, J and clone size are those of that table, while D and trimming were read from the DNA. The data contain roughly 140,000 clones, under 85% of them seen just once; the ten biggest clones take up about 9.3%. CDR3 length: 15 amino acids. Trimming left V 0 bases short and J 1 base short, with 10 bases between. Germline values: CDR1 SGHRS, CDR2 YFSETQ. Material: peripheral blood. V usage is TRBV5-1 and J usage is TRBJ1-2, with D tentatively TRBD1 (6 bases). The clonotype originates from a woman aged 80 or over in a cohort sampled during active or convalescent COVID-19. The CDR3 region has the DNA TGCGCCAGCAGCTTGGGGCCAGGGGTTAACTATGGCTACACCTTC. Translated, it gives CASSLGPGVNYGYTF.